This TCR beta chain was sequenced in a study of T-cell memory formation after mild COVID-19. About the research overall: TCR clusters showed largely donor specificity. General study findings and limits: Largely, contracting CD4+ clones fell within CM and EM, and contracting CD8+ clones within EMRA. Some clones that responded turned up in pre-infection memory, which suggests that cross-reactive memory joined in.

Researchers used 5'RACE with constant-segment primers to make TCR alpha and TCR beta cDNA libraries that carry sample barcodes and UMIs. From the 5' RACE reads, TCRdb called clonotypes with MiXCR, one entry per CDR3 protein. The sample includes some 43,000 distinct CDR3 sequences, 6% to 6.5% of them seen just once. Germline values: CDR1 LGHNA, CDR2 YNFKEQ. The length of the CDR3 is 16 residues. V was clipped by 1 base and J by 7 bases; unmatched bases: 5. This clonotype has only a few counts. Its antigen is as yet unknown. Specimen: PBMCs or a T cell subset sorted from them (not recorded which). The TCR sequence derives from an adult who had mild COVID-19 (a few samples of this study predate the infection). Cell type and time point are not known. The rearrangement links TRBV4-2 to TRBJ1-6; the match to TRBD1 covers 9 bases. This CDR3 is CASSQAVQGANSPLHF. Here the CDR3 DNA reads TGTGCCAGCAGCCAAGCAGTACAGGGGGCCAATTCACCCCTCCACTTT.